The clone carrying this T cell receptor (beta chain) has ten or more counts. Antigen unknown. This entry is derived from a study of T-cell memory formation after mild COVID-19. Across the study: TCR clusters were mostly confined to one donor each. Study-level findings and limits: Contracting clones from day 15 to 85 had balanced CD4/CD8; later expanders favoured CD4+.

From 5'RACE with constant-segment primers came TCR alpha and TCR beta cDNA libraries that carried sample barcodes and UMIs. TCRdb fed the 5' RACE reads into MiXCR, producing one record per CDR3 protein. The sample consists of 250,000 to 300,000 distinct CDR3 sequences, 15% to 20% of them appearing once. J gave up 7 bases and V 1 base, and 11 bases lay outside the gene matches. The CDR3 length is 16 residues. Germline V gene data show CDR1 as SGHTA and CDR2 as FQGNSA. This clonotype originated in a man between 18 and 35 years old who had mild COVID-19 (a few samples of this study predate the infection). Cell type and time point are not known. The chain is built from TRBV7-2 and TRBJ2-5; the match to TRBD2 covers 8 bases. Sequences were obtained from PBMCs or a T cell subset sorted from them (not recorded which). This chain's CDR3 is CASSLVARGAGGTQYF. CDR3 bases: TGTGCCAGCAGCTTAGTTGCGAGGGGCGCGGGGGGGACCCAGTACTTC.